The 4 T cell receptor beta chains in this list originate from one sample, sequenced in a study of T-cell memory formation after mild COVID-19. TCRdb reprocessed the 5' RACE reads with MiXCR, giving one entry per CDR3 protein. The sample gives over 300,000 distinct CDR3 sequences, 20% to 25% of which show up once; roughly a fifth is in the top ten. Input material: PBMCs or a T cell subset sorted from them (not recorded which). These receptors were taken from a man aged 18-30 years who had mild COVID-19 (a few samples of this study predate the infection). Cell type and time point are not known.

This clonotype was detected a few times. This chain joins TRBV4-2 and TRBJ2-5, with unresolved D. Per the germline V gene, CDR1 is LGHNA and CDR2 is YNFKEQ. This CDR3 contains 14 residues. Trimming removed 4 bases at V and 1 base at J, with 10 bases between. The chain's CDR3 is CASSPWKGQETQYF. The DNA for the CDR3 is TGTGCCAGCAGCCCTTGGAAGGGCCAAGAGACCCAGTACTTC.

This clonotype was picked up one time. The chain combines TRBV6-2 or TRBV6-3 with TRBJ2-2; 7 nucleotides align to TRBD2. The CDR3 is 15 amino acids. CDR1 and CDR2 from the germline V gene are MNHEY and SVGEGT. Trimming cost V 2 bases and J 2 bases; bases outside gene matches: 2. The CDR3 region has the DNA TGTGCCAGCAGTTACGCGGGGGTCAACACCGGGGAGCTGTTTTTT. This sequence encodes CASSYAGVNTGELFF.

The rearrangement links TRBV2 to TRBJ2-2, with D perhaps assigned TRBD1 or TRBD2 (5 bases each). CDR3 length: 15 amino acids. V was trimmed by 3 bases and J by 4 bases, leaving 12 bases between them. Germline CDR1 reads SNHLY; CDR2 reads FYNNEI. The CDR3 DNA reads TGTGCCAGCAGTGAGGGGGAAAGGGTCACCGGGGAGCTGTTTTTT. This codes for CASSEGERVTGELFF.

This clonotype has more than one count but fewer than ten. The rearrangement uses TRBV7-9 and TRBJ2-3, with unresolved D. The germline V and J ends were trimmed by 5 bases and 0 bases, with 15 bases remaining between them. Germline assignment: CDR1 SEHNR and CDR2 FQNEAQ (reference sequence). The CDR3 covers 16 residues. DNA of the CDR3: TGTGCCAGCAGCCGTCGGCGCGGAACTAGCACAGATACGCAGTATTTT. It yields the protein CASSRRRGTSTDTQYF.